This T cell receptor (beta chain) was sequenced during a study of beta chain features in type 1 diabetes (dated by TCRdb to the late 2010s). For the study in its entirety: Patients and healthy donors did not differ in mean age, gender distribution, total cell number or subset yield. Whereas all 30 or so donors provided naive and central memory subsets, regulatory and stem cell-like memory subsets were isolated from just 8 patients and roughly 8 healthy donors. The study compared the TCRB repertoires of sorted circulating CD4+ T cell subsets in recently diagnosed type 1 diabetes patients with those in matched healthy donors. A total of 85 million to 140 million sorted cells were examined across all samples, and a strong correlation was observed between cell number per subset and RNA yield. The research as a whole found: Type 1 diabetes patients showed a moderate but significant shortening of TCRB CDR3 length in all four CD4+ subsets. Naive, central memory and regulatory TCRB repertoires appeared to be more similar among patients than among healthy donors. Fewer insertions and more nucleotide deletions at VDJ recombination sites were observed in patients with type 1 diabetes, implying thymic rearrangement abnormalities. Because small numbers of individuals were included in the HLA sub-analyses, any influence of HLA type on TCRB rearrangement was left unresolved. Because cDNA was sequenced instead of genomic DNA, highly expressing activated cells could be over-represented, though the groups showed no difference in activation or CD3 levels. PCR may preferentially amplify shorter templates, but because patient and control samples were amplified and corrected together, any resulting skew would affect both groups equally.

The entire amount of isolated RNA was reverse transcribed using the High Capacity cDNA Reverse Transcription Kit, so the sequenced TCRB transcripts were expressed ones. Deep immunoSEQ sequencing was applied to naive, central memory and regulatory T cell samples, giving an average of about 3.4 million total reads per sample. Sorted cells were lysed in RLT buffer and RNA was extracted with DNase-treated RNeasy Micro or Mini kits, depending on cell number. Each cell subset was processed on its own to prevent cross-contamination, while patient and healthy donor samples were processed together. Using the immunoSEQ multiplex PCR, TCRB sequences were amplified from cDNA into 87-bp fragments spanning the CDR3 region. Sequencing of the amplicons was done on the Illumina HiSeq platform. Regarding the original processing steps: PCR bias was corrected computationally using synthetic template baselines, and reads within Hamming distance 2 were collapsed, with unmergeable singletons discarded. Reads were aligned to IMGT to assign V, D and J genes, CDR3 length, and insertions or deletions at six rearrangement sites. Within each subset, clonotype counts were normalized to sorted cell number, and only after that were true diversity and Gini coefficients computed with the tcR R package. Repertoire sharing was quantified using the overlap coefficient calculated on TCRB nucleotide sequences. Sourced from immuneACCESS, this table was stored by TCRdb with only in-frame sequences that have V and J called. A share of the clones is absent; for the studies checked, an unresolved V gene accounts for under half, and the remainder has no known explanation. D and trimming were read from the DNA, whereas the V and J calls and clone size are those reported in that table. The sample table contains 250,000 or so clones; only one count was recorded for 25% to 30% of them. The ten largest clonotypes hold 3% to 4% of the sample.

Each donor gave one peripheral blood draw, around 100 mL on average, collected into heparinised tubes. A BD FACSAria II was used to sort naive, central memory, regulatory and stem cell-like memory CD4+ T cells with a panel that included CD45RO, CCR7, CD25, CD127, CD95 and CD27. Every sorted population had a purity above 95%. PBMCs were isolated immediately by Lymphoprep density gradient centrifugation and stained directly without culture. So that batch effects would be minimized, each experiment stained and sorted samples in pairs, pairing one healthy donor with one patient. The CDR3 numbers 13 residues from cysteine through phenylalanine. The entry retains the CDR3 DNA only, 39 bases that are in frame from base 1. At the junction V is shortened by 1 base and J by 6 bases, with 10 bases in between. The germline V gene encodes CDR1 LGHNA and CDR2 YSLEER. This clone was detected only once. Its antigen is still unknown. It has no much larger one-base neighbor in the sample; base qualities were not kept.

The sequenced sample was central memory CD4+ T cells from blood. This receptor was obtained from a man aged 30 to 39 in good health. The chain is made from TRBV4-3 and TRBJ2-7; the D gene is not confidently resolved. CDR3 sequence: CASSQGIGGEQYF. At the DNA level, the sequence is TGCGCCAGCAGCCAAGGAATTGGTGGCGAGCAGTACTTC.